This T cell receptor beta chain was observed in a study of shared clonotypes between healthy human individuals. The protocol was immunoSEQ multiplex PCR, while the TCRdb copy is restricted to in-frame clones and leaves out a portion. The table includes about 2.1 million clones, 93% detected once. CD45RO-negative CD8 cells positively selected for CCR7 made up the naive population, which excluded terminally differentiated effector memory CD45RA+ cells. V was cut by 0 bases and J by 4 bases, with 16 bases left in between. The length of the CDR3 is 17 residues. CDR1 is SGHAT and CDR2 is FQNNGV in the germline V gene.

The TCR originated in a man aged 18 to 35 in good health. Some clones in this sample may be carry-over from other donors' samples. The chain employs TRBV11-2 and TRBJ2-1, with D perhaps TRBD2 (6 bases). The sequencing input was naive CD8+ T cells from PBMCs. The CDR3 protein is CASSLELWGRKYNEQFF. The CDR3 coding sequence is TGTGCCAGCAGCTTAGAGTTATGGGGGAGGAAGTACAATGAGCAGTTCTTC. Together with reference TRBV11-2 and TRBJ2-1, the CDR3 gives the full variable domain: EAGVAQSPRYKIIEKRQSVAFWCNPISGHATLYWYQQILGQGPKLLIQFQNNGVVDDSQLPKDRFSAERLKGVDSTLKIQPAKLEDSAVYLCASSLELWGRKYNEQFFGPGTRLTVL.